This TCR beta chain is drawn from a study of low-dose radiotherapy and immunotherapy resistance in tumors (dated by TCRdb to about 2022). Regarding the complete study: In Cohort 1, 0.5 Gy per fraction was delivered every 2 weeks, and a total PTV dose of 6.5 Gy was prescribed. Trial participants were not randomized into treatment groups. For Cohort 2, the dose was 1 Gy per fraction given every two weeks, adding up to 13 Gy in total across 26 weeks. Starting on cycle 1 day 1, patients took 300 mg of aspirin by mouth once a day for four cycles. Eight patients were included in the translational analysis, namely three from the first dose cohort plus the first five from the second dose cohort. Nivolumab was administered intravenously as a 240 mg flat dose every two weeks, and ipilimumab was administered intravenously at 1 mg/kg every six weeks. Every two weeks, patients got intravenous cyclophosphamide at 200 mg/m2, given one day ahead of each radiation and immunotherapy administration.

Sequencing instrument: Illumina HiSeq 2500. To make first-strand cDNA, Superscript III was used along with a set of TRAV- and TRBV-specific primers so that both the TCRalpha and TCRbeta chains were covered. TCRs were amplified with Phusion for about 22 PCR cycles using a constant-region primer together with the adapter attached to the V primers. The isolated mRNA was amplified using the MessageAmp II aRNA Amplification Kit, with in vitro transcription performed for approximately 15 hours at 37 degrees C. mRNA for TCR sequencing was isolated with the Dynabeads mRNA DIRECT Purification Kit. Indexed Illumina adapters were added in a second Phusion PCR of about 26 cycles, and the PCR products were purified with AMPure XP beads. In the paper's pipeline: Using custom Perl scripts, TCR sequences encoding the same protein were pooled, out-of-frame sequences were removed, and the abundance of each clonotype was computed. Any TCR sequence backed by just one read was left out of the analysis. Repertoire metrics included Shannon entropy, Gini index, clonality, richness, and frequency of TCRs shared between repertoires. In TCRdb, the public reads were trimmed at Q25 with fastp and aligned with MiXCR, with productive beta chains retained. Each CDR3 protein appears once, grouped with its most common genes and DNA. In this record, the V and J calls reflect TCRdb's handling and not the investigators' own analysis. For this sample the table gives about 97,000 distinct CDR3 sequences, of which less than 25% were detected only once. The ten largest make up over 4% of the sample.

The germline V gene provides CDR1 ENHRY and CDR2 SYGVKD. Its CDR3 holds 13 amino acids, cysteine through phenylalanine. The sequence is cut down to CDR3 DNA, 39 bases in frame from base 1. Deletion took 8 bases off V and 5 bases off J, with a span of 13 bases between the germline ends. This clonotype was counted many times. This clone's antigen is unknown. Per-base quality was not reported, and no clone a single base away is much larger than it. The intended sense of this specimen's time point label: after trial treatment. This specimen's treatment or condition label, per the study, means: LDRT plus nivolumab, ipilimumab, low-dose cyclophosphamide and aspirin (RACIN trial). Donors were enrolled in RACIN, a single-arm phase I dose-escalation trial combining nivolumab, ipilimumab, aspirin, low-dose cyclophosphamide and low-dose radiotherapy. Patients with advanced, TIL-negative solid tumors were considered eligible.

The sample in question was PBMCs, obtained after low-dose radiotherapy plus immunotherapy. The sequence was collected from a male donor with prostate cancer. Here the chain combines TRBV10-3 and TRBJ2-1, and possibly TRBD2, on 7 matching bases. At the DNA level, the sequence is TGTGCCATCGAGGAGGGGGGGAACAATGAGCAGTTCTTC. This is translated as CAIEEGGNNEQFF.